The rows below give T cell receptor beta chains drawn from one sample of a study of blood T cell repertoires in COVID-19. Assay: immunoSEQ multiplex PCR; the TCRdb copy retains only in-frame clones and omits some. The profile shows about 130,000 clones, 90% to 95% of them singletons. Sequenced: peripheral blood. The origin of the receptors is a man aged 45-65 years with COVID-19, enrolled during active disease. Each CDR3 is given without its conserved first and last residue. D genes are given only for firm matches. Rows give clone size only sometimes, using once, few, many, or a class for an expanded clone.

- | TRBV3-1/TRBV3-2 | - | ASSPRGAGGYT
TRBD1 | TRBV4-1 | - | ASSQVGQATTDTQY
TRBD1 | TRBV2 | - | ASRAPGQGAYEQY
- | TRBV7-2 | - | ASSLAPINEQF
TRBD2 | TRBV4-2 | - | ASSQFPGVAGGPDGELF
- | TRBV7-2 | - | ASSPQESNQPQH
- | TRBV6-1 | once | ASSEITVMNTEAF
- | TRBV7-3 | - | ASSLQGSSTEAF
- | TRBV27 | - | ASSEQGSGYGYT
- | TRBV30 | - | AWSPGQDYGYT
- | TRBV6-5 | - | ASKLRETQY
TRBD2 | TRBV5-4 | - | ASSLLSGRFTGELF
- | TRBV29-1 | - | SVVQNEKLF
- | TRBV5-1 | - | ASSLRDGGNEQF
TRBD2 | TRBV4-3 | - | ASSQGTSGGGTDTQY
- | TRBV5-1 | - | ASSPGFTGELF